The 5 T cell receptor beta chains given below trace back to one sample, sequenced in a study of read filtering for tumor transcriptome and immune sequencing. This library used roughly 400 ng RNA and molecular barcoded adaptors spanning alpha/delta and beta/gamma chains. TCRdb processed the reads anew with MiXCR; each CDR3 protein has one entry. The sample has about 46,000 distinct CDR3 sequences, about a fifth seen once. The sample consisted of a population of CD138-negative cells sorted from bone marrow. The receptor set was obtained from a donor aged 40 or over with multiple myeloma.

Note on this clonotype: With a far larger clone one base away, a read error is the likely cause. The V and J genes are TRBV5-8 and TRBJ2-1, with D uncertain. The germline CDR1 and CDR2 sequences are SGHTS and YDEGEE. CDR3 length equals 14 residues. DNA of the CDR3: TGTGTCAGCAGCCTTTTGACCCGGTACAATGAGCAGTTCTTC. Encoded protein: CVSSLLTRYNEQFF.

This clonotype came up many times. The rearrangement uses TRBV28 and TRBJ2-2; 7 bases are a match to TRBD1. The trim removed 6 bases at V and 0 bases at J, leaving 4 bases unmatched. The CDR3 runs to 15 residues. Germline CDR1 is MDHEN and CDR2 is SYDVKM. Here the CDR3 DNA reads TGTGCCAGCAGATCCGGACAGGCGAACACCGGGGAGCTGTTTTTT. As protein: CASRSGQANTGELFF.

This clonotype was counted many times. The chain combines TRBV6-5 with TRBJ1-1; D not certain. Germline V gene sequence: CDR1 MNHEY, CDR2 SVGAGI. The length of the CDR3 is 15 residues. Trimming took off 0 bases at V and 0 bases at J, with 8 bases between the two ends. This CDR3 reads CASSYSAVMNTEAFF. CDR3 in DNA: TGTGCCAGCAGTTACTCGGCAGTCATGAACACTGAAGCTTTCTTT.

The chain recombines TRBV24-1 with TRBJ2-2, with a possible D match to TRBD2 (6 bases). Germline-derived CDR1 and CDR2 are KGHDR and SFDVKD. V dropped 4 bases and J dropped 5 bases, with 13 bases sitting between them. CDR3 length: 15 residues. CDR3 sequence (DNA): TGTGCCACCAGTGAAGGAGGGGTAGGGACCGGGGAGCTGTTTTTT. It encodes CATSEGGVGTGELFF.

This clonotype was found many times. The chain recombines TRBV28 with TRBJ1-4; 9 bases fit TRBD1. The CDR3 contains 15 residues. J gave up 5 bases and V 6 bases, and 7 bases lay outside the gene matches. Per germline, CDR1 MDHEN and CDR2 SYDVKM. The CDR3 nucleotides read TGTGCCAGCAGCCAGCAGACAGGGGGAAATGAAAAACTGTTTTTT. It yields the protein CASSQQTGGNEKLFF.